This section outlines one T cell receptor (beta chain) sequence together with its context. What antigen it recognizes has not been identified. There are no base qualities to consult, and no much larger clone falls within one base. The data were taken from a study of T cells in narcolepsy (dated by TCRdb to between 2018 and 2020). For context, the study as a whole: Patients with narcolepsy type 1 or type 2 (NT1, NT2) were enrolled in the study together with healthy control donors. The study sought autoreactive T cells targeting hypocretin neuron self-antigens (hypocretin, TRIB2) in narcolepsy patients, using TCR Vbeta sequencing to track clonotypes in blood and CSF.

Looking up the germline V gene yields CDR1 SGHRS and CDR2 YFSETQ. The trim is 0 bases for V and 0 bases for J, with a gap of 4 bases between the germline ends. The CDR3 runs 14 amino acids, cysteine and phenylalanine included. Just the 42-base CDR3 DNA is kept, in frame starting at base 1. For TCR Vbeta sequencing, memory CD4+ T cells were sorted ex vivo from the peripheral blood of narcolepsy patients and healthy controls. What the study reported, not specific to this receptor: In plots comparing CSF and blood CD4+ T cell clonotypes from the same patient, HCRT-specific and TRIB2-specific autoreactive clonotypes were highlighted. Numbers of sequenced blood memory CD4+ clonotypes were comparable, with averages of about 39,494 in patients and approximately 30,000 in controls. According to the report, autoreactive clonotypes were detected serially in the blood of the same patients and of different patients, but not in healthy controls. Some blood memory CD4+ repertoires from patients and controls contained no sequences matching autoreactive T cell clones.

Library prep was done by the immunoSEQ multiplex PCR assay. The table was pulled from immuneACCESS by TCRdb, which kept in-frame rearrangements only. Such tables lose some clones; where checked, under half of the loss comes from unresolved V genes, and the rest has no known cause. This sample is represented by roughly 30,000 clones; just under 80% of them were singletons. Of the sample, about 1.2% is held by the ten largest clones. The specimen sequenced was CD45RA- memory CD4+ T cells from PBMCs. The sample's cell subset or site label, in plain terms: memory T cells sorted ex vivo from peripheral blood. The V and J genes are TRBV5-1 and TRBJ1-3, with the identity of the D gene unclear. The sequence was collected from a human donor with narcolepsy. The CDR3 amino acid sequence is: CASSLGGSGNTIYF. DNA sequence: TGCGCCAGCAGCTTGGGAGGCTCTGGAAACACCATATATTTT.